The clone carrying this T cell receptor (beta chain) was found a few times. This CDR3 is 11 amino acids long. Germline CDR1 and CDR2: DFQATT and SNEGSKA (reference sequence). V gave up 5 bases and J gave up 8 bases, with 9 bases separating them. The data were obtained in a study of T-cell memory formation after mild COVID-19. TCRdb re-derived calls from the 5' RACE reads in MiXCR, one entry per CDR3 protein. The sample yields 150,000 to 200,000 distinct CDR3 sequences, 11% seen once. Source material: PBMCs or a T cell subset sorted from them (not recorded which). The V gene is TRBV20-1, the J gene TRBJ1-4; unclear D gene. The clonotype comes from a man younger than 35 who had mild COVID-19 (a few samples of this study predate the infection). Cell type and time point are not known. Here the CDR3 DNA reads TGCAGTGCTTCGAGGAGGGAAAAACTGTTTTTT. It is translated as CSASRREKLFF.